The 2 T cell receptor beta chains in this list originate from one sample, sequenced in a study of neurological immune-mediated disorders. TCRdb reprocessed the 5' RACE reads with MiXCR, giving one entry per CDR3 protein. This sample has tens of thousands of distinct CDR3 sequences, with about 6% found just once. Sequenced: CD4+ T cells from blood. Source of these receptors: a woman aged 40 to 50 in good health.

This clonotype was observed many times. V is TRBV28 and J is TRBJ2-3; no firm D call. This CDR3 has 13 residues. Trimming left V 8 bases short and J 0 bases short, with 9 bases between. Germline V gene sequence: CDR1 MDHEN, CDR2 SYDVKM. Written as DNA, the CDR3 is TGTGCCAGCTTTGCCGGGAGCACAGATACGCAGTATTTT. As protein: CASFAGSTDTQYF.

The rearrangement uses TRBV27 and TRBJ1-6; D not resolved. Germline V lookup: CDR1 MNHEY, CDR2 SMNVEV (reference sequence). Trimming removed 5 bases from V and 8 bases from J, with 16 bases in between. The CDR3 runs to 15 residues. CDR3 DNA sequence: TGTGCCAGCAGTCCCGGAGATCGCGGGGATTCACCCCTCCACTTT. Its translation is CASSPGDRGDSPLHF.